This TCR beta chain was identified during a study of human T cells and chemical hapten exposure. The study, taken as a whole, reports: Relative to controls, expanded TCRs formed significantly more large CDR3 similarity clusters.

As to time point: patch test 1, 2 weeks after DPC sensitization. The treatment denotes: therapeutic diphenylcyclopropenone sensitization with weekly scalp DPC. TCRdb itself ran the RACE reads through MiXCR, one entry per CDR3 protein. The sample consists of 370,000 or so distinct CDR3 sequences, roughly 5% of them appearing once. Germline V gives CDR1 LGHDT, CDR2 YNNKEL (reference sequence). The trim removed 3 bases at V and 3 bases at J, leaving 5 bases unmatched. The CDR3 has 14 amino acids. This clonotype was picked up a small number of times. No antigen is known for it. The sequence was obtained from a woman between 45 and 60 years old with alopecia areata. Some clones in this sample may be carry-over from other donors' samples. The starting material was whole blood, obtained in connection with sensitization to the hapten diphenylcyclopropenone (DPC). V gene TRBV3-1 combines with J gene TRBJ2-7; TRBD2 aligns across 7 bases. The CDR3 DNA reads TGTGCCAGCAGCCACGGGGGGATGAACTACGAGCAGTACTTC. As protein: CASSHGGMNYEQYF.